Listed below are T cell receptor beta chains from one sample, sequenced in a study of cytomegalovirus exposure and HLA in healthy donors. Measured with immunoSEQ multiplex PCR; TCRdb has only the in-frame clones, and not every one. The repertoire holds roughly 160,000 clones, around four fifths seen once, with about 1.3% in the top ten. The sequencing input was PBMCs. The source is a woman aged 45-65 years in good health and CMV-seronegative. Both conserved end residues are part of each CDR3. Fields, in order: CDR3 DNA, CDR3 protein, J gene, D gene, V gene, clone size. A D gene is named only where the DNA matches it firmly. Clone sizes are given selectively: once, few, many, or a class where the clone is expanded.

CDR3nt: TGCAGCGTTTCGGACAGGGTTCCCACTGAAGCTTTCTTT; CDR3aa: CSVSDRVPTEAFF; j_gene: TRBJ1-1; d_gene: TRBD1; v_gene: TRBV29-1; abundance: .
CDR3nt: TGTGCCAGCAGGGAGAGCTCTGGAAACACCATATATTTT; CDR3aa: CASRESSGNTIYF; j_gene: TRBJ1-3; d_gene: .; v_gene: TRBV6-5; abundance: few
CDR3nt: TGTGCCAGCTCACCACCAAGGGGGGGGAAAGCTAACTATGGCTACACCTTC; CDR3aa: CASSPPRGGKANYGYTF; j_gene: TRBJ1-2; d_gene: .; v_gene: TRBV18; abundance: .
CDR3nt: TGTGCCAGCAGCCAAGATGCCCTTGGGAGCGGGGGGGCCTCCTACAATGAGCAGTTCTTC; CDR3aa: CASSQDALGSGGASYNEQFF; j_gene: TRBJ2-1; d_gene: TRBD2; v_gene: TRBV4-2; abundance: .
CDR3nt: TGTGCCAGCAGTTCAGGGGGCGGTGGCGGGAGGGGGAAGTCAGATACGCAGTATTTT; CDR3aa: CASSSGGGGGRGKSDTQYF; j_gene: TRBJ2-3; d_gene: .; v_gene: TRBV28; abundance: .
CDR3nt: TGTGCCAGCAGTGAACTAGCGGGTAGCACAGATACGCAGTATTTT; CDR3aa: CASSELAGSTDTQYF; j_gene: TRBJ2-3; d_gene: TRBD2; v_gene: TRBV6-4; abundance: .
CDR3nt: TGTGCCAGTAGTATAGGGCTCGCCAATGAGCAGTTCTTC; CDR3aa: CASSIGLANEQFF; j_gene: TRBJ2-1; d_gene: .; v_gene: TRBV19; abundance: few
CDR3nt: TGTGCCTGGAGTGTACCCCAGCGGGAGGGAGAGACCCAGTACTTC; CDR3aa: CAWSVPQREGETQYF; j_gene: TRBJ2-5; d_gene: TRBD2; v_gene: TRBV30; abundance: .
CDR3nt: TGCACCAGCAGCCAAGATGTTTGGTGGCACGAGCAGTACTTC; CDR3aa: CTSSQDVWWHEQYF; j_gene: TRBJ2-7; d_gene: .; v_gene: TRBV1; abundance: few
CDR3nt: TGCGCCAGCAGCCAAGTCGGGTACGGACTAGCGGGATCGGAGCAGTTCTTC; CDR3aa: CASSQVGYGLAGSEQFF; j_gene: TRBJ2-1; d_gene: TRBD2; v_gene: TRBV4-1; abundance: .
CDR3nt: TGTGCCAGCAGCCAATTTGGTTCAACAGCCGAAGCTTTCTTT; CDR3aa: CASSQFGSTAEAFF; j_gene: TRBJ1-1; d_gene: .; v_gene: TRBV4-2; abundance: .
CDR3nt: TGTGCCAGCAGTTTGAGCTACAGGGGGCGCAGCTATAGCAATCAGCCCCAGCATTTT; CDR3aa: CASSLSYRGRSYSNQPQHF; j_gene: TRBJ1-5; d_gene: TRBD1; v_gene: TRBV27; abundance: .
CDR3nt: TGTGCCAGCTCACAACCTGGGGCAGCGCCTAGCACAGATACGCAGTATTTT; CDR3aa: CASSQPGAAPSTDTQYF; j_gene: TRBJ2-3; d_gene: .; v_gene: TRBV18; abundance: .
CDR3nt: TGTGCCAGCAGCTTGGTTGCAGGGGAATCCTACGAGCAGTACTTC; CDR3aa: CASSLVAGESYEQYF; j_gene: TRBJ2-7; d_gene: .; v_gene: TRBV5-5; abundance: .
CDR3nt: TGTGCCAGTATCAATCAGGGGCTCACGGGAGGCTACACCTTC; CDR3aa: CASINQGLTGGYTF; j_gene: TRBJ1-2; d_gene: .; v_gene: TRBV19; abundance: .
CDR3nt: TGTGCCAGCAGCTCCAATGTAGGGGTAGGCACTGAAGCTTTCTTT; CDR3aa: CASSSNVGVGTEAFF; j_gene: TRBJ1-1; d_gene: .; v_gene: TRBV9; abundance: .
CDR3nt: TGTGCCAGCAGTTTGGTGGACAGGTATAGCAATCAGCCCCAGCATTTT; CDR3aa: CASSLVDRYSNQPQHF; j_gene: TRBJ1-5; d_gene: TRBD1; v_gene: TRBV28; abundance: .
CDR3nt: TGTGCCAGCAGGGACCAGGGTCTCTGGTACGAGCAGTACTTC; CDR3aa: CASRDQGLWYEQYF; j_gene: TRBJ2-7; d_gene: .; v_gene: TRBV28; abundance: .
CDR3nt: TGTGCCAGCAGCTTAGCGGGGGCAGGGGGAGACTATGGCTACACCTTC; CDR3aa: CASSLAGAGGDYGYTF; j_gene: TRBJ1-2; d_gene: TRBD1; v_gene: TRBV7-2; abundance: .
CDR3nt: TGTGCCAGCAGTTTACAGGGGGCGGTTGGAAACACCATATATTTT; CDR3aa: CASSLQGAVGNTIYF; j_gene: TRBJ1-3; d_gene: TRBD1; v_gene: TRBV6-5; abundance: .
CDR3nt: TGCGCCAGCAGCTGGGGGACTAGCGGGAGAGACGAGCAGTACTTC; CDR3aa: CASSWGTSGRDEQYF; j_gene: TRBJ2-7; d_gene: TRBD2; v_gene: TRBV5-1; abundance: .
CDR3nt: TGTGCCATCGGGCGAGGGCGCTCTGGGGCCAACGTCCTGACTTTC; CDR3aa: CAIGRGRSGANVLTF; j_gene: TRBJ2-6; d_gene: .; v_gene: TRBV6-5; abundance: .
CDR3nt: TGTGCCACCAGCAGCTCCTCTTCTGGAAACACCATATATTTT; CDR3aa: CATSSSSSGNTIYF; j_gene: TRBJ1-3; d_gene: .; v_gene: TRBV15; abundance: .
CDR3nt: TGTGCCATCAGTGATGTCCGGGACAGGGTATCTGGGGCCAACGTCCTGACTTTC; CDR3aa: CAISDVRDRVSGANVLTF; j_gene: TRBJ2-6; d_gene: TRBD1; v_gene: TRBV10-3; abundance: .
CDR3nt: TGTGCCAGCTCTCCGGACTTCAACACTGAAGCTTTCTTT; CDR3aa: CASSPDFNTEAFF; j_gene: TRBJ1-1; d_gene: .; v_gene: TRBV18; abundance: .
CDR3nt: TGTGCCAGCAGCTTGCAGGGGGGAGCTCAAGAGACCCAGTACTTC; CDR3aa: CASSLQGGAQETQYF; j_gene: TRBJ2-5; d_gene: .; v_gene: TRBV5-8; abundance: few
CDR3nt: TGCGCCAGCAGCTTACAACCACAGGGGGCCGACACCGGGGAGCTGTTTTTT; CDR3aa: CASSLQPQGADTGELFF; j_gene: TRBJ2-2; d_gene: TRBD1; v_gene: TRBV5-1; abundance: .
CDR3nt: TGTGCCAGCAGCGTAGCTGTTAGCCTTCGCGACTCTAATGAAAAACTGTTTTTT; CDR3aa: CASSVAVSLRDSNEKLFF; j_gene: TRBJ1-4; d_gene: .; v_gene: TRBV9; abundance: few
CDR3nt: TGTGCCAGCAGCCCGGACAGGGGGCGGCCTGGCTACACCTTC; CDR3aa: CASSPDRGRPGYTF; j_gene: TRBJ1-2; d_gene: TRBD1; v_gene: TRBV7-2; abundance: .
CDR3nt: TGCGCCAGCAGCCAAGGTGGCGGGTCCATCTCCTACAATGAGCAGTTCTTC; CDR3aa: CASSQGGGSISYNEQFF; j_gene: TRBJ2-1; d_gene: .; v_gene: TRBV4-1; abundance: .
CDR3nt: TGTGCCAGTAGTCCCGCCCAGACAGGGGGCTATGGCTACACCTTC; CDR3aa: CASSPAQTGGYGYTF; j_gene: TRBJ1-2; d_gene: TRBD1; v_gene: TRBV19; abundance: once
CDR3nt: TGTGCCAGCAGCCAGTCGGGACTCCTCTCCTACAATGAGCAGTTCTTC; CDR3aa: CASSQSGLLSYNEQFF; j_gene: TRBJ2-1; d_gene: .; v_gene: TRBV4-2; abundance: .
CDR3nt: TGTGCCATCAGAAATTCCGCGGTTGATGAGCAGTTCTTC; CDR3aa: CAIRNSAVDEQFF; j_gene: TRBJ2-1; d_gene: .; v_gene: TRBV6-5; abundance: .
CDR3nt: TGTGCCAGCAGCTCAGGACAGGTCACAGATACGCAGTATTTT; CDR3aa: CASSSGQVTDTQYF; j_gene: TRBJ2-3; d_gene: TRBD1; v_gene: TRBV7-2; abundance: .
CDR3nt: TGCGCCAGCAGCCAAGAGTGGTTAGCGGCGGGCCAAGAGACCCAGTACTTC; CDR3aa: CASSQEWLAAGQETQYF; j_gene: TRBJ2-5; d_gene: .; v_gene: TRBV4-3; abundance: .
CDR3nt: TGTGCCAGCATAGGGGGAGATACCAATCAGCCCCAGCATTTT; CDR3aa: CASIGGDTNQPQHF; j_gene: TRBJ1-5; d_gene: .; v_gene: TRBV2; abundance: .
CDR3nt: TGCAGCGTTCCCGGACAGGGAGGGGGCGAGCAGTACTTC; CDR3aa: CSVPGQGGGEQYF; j_gene: TRBJ2-7; d_gene: .; v_gene: TRBV29-1; abundance: .
CDR3nt: TGCGCCAGCAGCTCTGGACTAGCGGGGGGGCGAGAGACCCAGTACTTC; CDR3aa: CASSSGLAGGRETQYF; j_gene: TRBJ2-5; d_gene: TRBD2; v_gene: TRBV5-1; abundance: .
CDR3nt: TGTGCCAGCAGCCAGTGGACTAGCGGAGGCACAGATACGCAGTATTTT; CDR3aa: CASSQWTSGGTDTQYF; j_gene: TRBJ2-3; d_gene: TRBD2; v_gene: TRBV7-8; abundance: .
CDR3nt: TGTGCCAGCAGTTTTGGCGGGAGGGCCGAGGAGCAGTACTTC; CDR3aa: CASSFGGRAEEQYF; j_gene: TRBJ2-7; d_gene: TRBD2; v_gene: TRBV27; abundance: .
CDR3nt: TGTGCCAGCAGCTTAGCAGGCGGGACCGAAGAGACCCAGTACTTC; CDR3aa: CASSLAGGTEETQYF; j_gene: TRBJ2-5; d_gene: .; v_gene: TRBV7-9; abundance: .
CDR3nt: TGTGCCAGCATTTACAGGGGTAATACGCAGTATTTT; CDR3aa: CASIYRGNTQYF; j_gene: TRBJ2-3; d_gene: TRBD1; v_gene: TRBV2; abundance: .
CDR3nt: TGTGCCACCAGCGGTGACAGGGTGGGATCTTCACCCCTCCACTTT; CDR3aa: CATSGDRVGSSPLHF; j_gene: TRBJ1-6; d_gene: TRBD1; v_gene: TRBV15; abundance: .
CDR3nt: TGTGCCAGCAGCCAAGTTCTAGATTTCTATGGCTACACCTTC; CDR3aa: CASSQVLDFYGYTF; j_gene: TRBJ1-2; d_gene: .; v_gene: TRBV4-2; abundance: .
CDR3nt: TGCGCCAGCAGCCCCGGGACAGGGGGCGCGGGCACTGAAGCTTTCTTT; CDR3aa: CASSPGTGGAGTEAFF; j_gene: TRBJ1-1; d_gene: TRBD1; v_gene: TRBV5-1; abundance: few
CDR3nt: TGTGCCAGCAGTTACGGGACAGGGGAAGGAGATACGCAGTATTTT; CDR3aa: CASSYGTGEGDTQYF; j_gene: TRBJ2-3; d_gene: TRBD1; v_gene: TRBV6-6; abundance: .
CDR3nt: TGTGCCAGTAGTATAACGGGGGGCCATGGCTACACCTTC; CDR3aa: CASSITGGHGYTF; j_gene: TRBJ1-2; d_gene: .; v_gene: TRBV19; abundance: .
CDR3nt: TGTGCCAGCAGTGAAAGGGGCAGGGCGATCTATGGCTACACCTTC; CDR3aa: CASSERGRAIYGYTF; j_gene: TRBJ1-2; d_gene: .; v_gene: TRBV6-1; abundance: .